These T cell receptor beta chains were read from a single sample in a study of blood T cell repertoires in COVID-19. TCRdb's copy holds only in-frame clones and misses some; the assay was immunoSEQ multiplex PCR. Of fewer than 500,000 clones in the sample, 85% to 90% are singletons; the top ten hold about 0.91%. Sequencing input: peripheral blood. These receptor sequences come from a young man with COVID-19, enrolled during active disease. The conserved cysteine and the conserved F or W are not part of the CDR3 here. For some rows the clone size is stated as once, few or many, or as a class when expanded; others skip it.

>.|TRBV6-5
ASSYETAAGSPLH
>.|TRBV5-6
ASSSVTSGGRTDTQY
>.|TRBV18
ASSPEQQNTEAF
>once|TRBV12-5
ASGLVGTSGGSEQF
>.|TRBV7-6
ASSYIAGEFAGELF
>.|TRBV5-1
ASSEGYGGQPQH
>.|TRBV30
AWSVGTQNSPLH
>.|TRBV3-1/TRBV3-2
ASSRTSGVATGELF
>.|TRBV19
ASSIAGTGLNQPQH
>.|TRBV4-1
ASSQGRNLNTEAF
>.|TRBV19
ASSQREGNEQF
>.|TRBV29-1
SVVVTMNTEAF
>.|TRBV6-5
ASSYAGEGETQY
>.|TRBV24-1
ATSSGGVDTQY
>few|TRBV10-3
AIRPLAGRGVKNGYT
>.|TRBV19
ASSILQENNEQF
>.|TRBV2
ASSDLTSGSYGEETQY
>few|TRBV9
ASSANRGRSGGYT
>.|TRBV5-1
ASRDNTDTQY
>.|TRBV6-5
ASRGQGSSPLH
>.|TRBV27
ASSLVRGSNQPQH
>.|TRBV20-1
SASNRGQSSYEQY